These T cell receptor beta chains were read from a single sample in a study of cytomegalovirus exposure and HLA in healthy donors. TCRdb's table, derived via immunoSEQ multiplex PCR, lists solely in-frame clones and lacks some. The profile shows over 130,000 clones, approximately 85% of them singletons. What was sequenced was PBMCs. The receptors derive from a man aged 50 or older in good health and CMV-seropositive. Each CDR3 is given with its conserved first and last residue. D genes are given only for firm matches. Size is stated for part of the rows, as once, few or many counts, or as a class when the clone is expanded.

>-|TRBJ2-7|TRBV10-3|-
CAISVGHAPYEQYF
TGTGCCATCAGTGTGGGACACGCGCCCTACGAGCAGTACTTC
>TRBD2|TRBJ2-6|TRBV7-3|-
CASSLLAGGSGANVLTF
TGTGCCAGCAGCTTACTAGCGGGAGGGTCTGGGGCCAACGTCCTGACTTTC
>-|TRBJ2-3|TRBV28|-
CASSLSSLPSTDTQYF
TGTGCCAGCAGTTTATCTAGCCTACCTAGCACAGATACGCAGTATTTT
>-|TRBJ2-7|TRBV19|-
CASSIAWGENEQYF
TGTGCCAGTAGTATAGCCTGGGGGGAGAACGAGCAGTACTTC
>TRBD2|TRBJ2-2|TRBV11-2|-
CASSLTGGSWDTGELFF
TGTGCCAGCAGCTTAACGGGCGGGAGTTGGGACACCGGGGAGCTGTTTTTT
>-|TRBJ1-2|TRBV5-1|-
CASSLAVGPYYGYTF
TGCGCCAGCAGCTTGGCGGTGGGGCCATACTATGGCTACACCTTC
>-|TRBJ1-1|TRBV9|once
CASSVARVNTEAFF
TGTGCCAGCAGCGTAGCTCGAGTGAACACTGAAGCTTTCTTT
>-|TRBJ1-2|TRBV30|-
CAWNRGSWQGFF
TGTGCCTGGAACAGAGGCAGCTGGCAGGGGTTTTTT
>-|TRBJ2-7|TRBV5-4|-
CASSSGSSYEQYF
TGTGCCAGCAGCTCCGGGAGCTCCTACGAGCAGTACTTC
>-|TRBJ1-5|TRBV6-1|-
CASSVSGEYEPQHF
TGTGCCAGCAGTGTATCAGGGGAGTACGAGCCCCAGCATTTT
>TRBD2|TRBJ2-1|TRBV5-1|-
CASSLVLVSAGVNEQFF
TGCGCCAGCAGCTTGGTTCTTGTGTCAGCGGGAGTCAATGAGCAGTTCTTC
>TRBD2|TRBJ2-1|TRBV11-1|-
CASRKGTSGSNEQFF
TGTGCCAGCAGAAAAGGGACTAGCGGGAGCAATGAGCAGTTCTTC
>TRBD2|TRBJ2-3|TRBV9|-
CASTAGELTDTQYF
TGTGCCAGCACGGCGGGGGAGTTGACAGATACGCAGTATTTT
>TRBD2|TRBJ2-7|TRBV29-1|once
CSVATSGRALTAEQYF
TGCAGCGTTGCGACTAGCGGGAGGGCCTTGACGGCCGAGCAGTACTTC
>TRBD2|TRBJ2-5|TRBV19|-
CASSIPRGGIWTQYF
TGTGCCAGTAGTATCCCGAGGGGAGGGATTTGGACCCAGTACTTC
>TRBD1|TRBJ2-7|TRBV27|-
CASSKRVPGQPTYEQYF
TGTGCCAGCAGTAAAAGGGTACCGGGACAGCCTACCTACGAGCAGTACTTC
>TRBD1|TRBJ2-7|TRBV10-3|-
CAISERDRATYEQYF
TGTGCCATCAGTGAGAGGGACAGGGCAACCTACGAGCAGTACTTC
>TRBD1|TRBJ2-7|TRBV28|-
CASMLRTGTAYEQYF
TGTGCCAGCATGTTACGGACAGGGACGGCTTACGAGCAGTACTTC
>-|TRBJ2-1|TRBV7-2|-
CASSPQGSYASYNEQFF
TGTGCCAGCAGCCCTCAGGGTAGTTACGCATCCTACAATGAGCAGTTCTTC
>-|TRBJ1-6|TRBV10-1|-
CASSESKSANSPLHF
TGCGCCAGCAGTGAGTCGAAGTCAGCGAATTCACCCCTCCACTTT
>-|TRBJ1-1|TRBV30|-
CAWSSGFKPLLNTEAFF
TGTGCCTGGAGTTCCGGTTTCAAGCCCCTCTTGAACACTGAAGCTTTCTTT
>TRBD2|TRBJ2-1|TRBV5-6|-
CASSLDSSGIYPHEQFF
TGTGCCAGCAGCTTAGACTCTAGCGGGATTTACCCCCATGAGCAGTTCTTC
>-|TRBJ2-1|TRBV15|-
CATSSRQAHYNEQFF
TGTGCCACCAGCTCGCGACAGGCCCACTACAATGAGCAGTTCTTC
>-|TRBJ2-1|TRBV10-1|-
CASSESQQVAYNEQFF
TGCGCCAGCAGTGAGTCCCAGCAGGTGGCCTACAATGAGCAGTTCTTC
>-|TRBJ1-2|TRBV5-1|-
CASSLQGSNYGYTF
TGCGCCAGCAGCTTACAGGGATCCAACTATGGCTACACCTTC
>-|TRBJ2-1|TRBV28|-
CASRITGNEQFF
TGTGCCAGCAGGATAACTGGCAATGAGCAGTTCTTC
>-|TRBJ2-4|TRBV6-5|-
CVLSLAKNIQYF
TGTGTGCTATCTCTAGCCAAAAACATTCAGTACTTC
>-|TRBJ1-5|TRBV7-9|few
CASSPLWQPQHF
TGTGCCAGCAGCCCCCTATGGCAGCCCCAGCATTTT
>TRBD1|TRBJ2-1|TRBV7-9|-
CASSSPTGFDNEQFF
TGTGCCAGCAGCTCCCCGACAGGGTTCGACAATGAGCAGTTCTTC
>TRBD2|TRBJ2-3|TRBV7-9|once
CASSLLAGGPDTQYF
TGTGCCAGCAGCTTGTTAGCGGGAGGACCAGATACGCAGTATTTT
>-|TRBJ2-7|TRBV7-9|-
CASSLRVHEQYF
TGTGCCAGCAGCTTAAGAGTCCACGAGCAGTACTTC
>-|TRBJ1-6|TRBV30|-
CAWRDTWALNSPLHF
TGTGCCTGGAGAGACACCTGGGCTCTTAATTCACCCCTCCACTTT